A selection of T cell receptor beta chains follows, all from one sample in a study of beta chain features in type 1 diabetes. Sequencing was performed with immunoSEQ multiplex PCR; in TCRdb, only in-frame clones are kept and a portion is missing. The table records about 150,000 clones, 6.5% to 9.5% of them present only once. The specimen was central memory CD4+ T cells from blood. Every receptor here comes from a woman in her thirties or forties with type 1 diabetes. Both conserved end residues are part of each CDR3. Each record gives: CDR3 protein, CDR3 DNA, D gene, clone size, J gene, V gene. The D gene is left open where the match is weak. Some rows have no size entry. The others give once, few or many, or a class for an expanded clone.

cdr3_aa: CASSQGTGKAYGYTF
cdr3_nt: TGCGCCAGCAGCCAAGGAACAGGGAAGGCGTATGGCTACACCTTC
d_call: .
clone_size: .
j_call: TRBJ1-2
v_call: TRBV4-3

cdr3_aa: CASSSGTVPGELFF
cdr3_nt: TGTGCCAGCAGCTCTGGGACAGTTCCCGGGGAGCTGTTTTTT
d_call: TRBD1
clone_size: .
j_call: TRBJ2-2
v_call: TRBV7-6

cdr3_aa: CASSYDSGTTYNEQFF
cdr3_nt: TGTGCCAGCAGCTACGATAGCGGGACGACCTACAATGAGCAGTTCTTC
d_call: TRBD2
clone_size: few
j_call: TRBJ2-1
v_call: TRBV5-6

cdr3_aa: CASSPMGGGETQYF
cdr3_nt: TGTGCCAGCAGCCCCATGGGTGGCGGGGAGACCCAGTACTTC
d_call: .
clone_size: few
j_call: TRBJ2-5
v_call: TRBV9

cdr3_aa: CAISPGTGVNEQFF
cdr3_nt: TGTGCCATCAGCCCCGGGACAGGGGTCAATGAGCAGTTCTTC
d_call: TRBD1
clone_size: few
j_call: TRBJ2-1
v_call: TRBV10-3

cdr3_aa: CATSSRSWDRVIANYGYTF
cdr3_nt: TGTGCCACCAGCTCCCGATCTTGGGACAGGGTAATCGCAAACTATGGCTACACCTTC
d_call: TRBD1
clone_size: few
j_call: TRBJ1-2
v_call: TRBV15

cdr3_aa: CASSFLNTGELFF
cdr3_nt: TGTGCCAGCAGTTTCCTAAACACCGGGGAGCTGTTTTTT
d_call: .
clone_size: .
j_call: TRBJ2-2
v_call: TRBV27

cdr3_aa: CASSLDRGTGELFF
cdr3_nt: TGTGCCAGCAGCTTAGACAGGGGCACCGGGGAGCTGTTTTTT
d_call: TRBD1
clone_size: few
j_call: TRBJ2-2
v_call: TRBV7-2

cdr3_aa: CASSFGRNEQFF
cdr3_nt: TGTGCCAGCAGTTTTGGGAGAAATGAGCAGTTCTTC
d_call: .
clone_size: few
j_call: TRBJ2-1
v_call: TRBV7-3

cdr3_aa: CASSEFGTGVDTQYF
cdr3_nt: TGTGCCAGCAGTGAATTCGGGACAGGGGTAGATACGCAGTATTTT
d_call: TRBD1
clone_size: few
j_call: TRBJ2-3
v_call: TRBV6-1

cdr3_aa: CASSYRDGDQNIQYF
cdr3_nt: TGTGCCAGCAGTTACAGGGATGGGGACCAAAACATTCAGTACTTC
d_call: .
clone_size: .
j_call: TRBJ2-4
v_call: TRBV27